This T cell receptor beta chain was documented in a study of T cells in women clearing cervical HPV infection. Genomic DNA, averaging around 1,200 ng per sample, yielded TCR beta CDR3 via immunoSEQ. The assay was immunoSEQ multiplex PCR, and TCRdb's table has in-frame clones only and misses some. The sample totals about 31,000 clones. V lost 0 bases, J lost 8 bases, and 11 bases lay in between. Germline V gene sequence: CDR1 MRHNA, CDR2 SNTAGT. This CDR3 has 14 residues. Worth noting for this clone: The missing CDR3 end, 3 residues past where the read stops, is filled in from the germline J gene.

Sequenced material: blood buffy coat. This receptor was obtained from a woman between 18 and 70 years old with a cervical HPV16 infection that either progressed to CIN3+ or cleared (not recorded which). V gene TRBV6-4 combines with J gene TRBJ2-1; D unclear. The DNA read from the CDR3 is TGTGCCAGCAGTGACTCGACTGGGTACGATGAG. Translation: CASSDSTGYDE. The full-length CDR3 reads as CASSDSTGYDEQFF.